This T cell receptor beta chain emerged from a study of T cell repertoires in cytomegalovirus infection. As for the study in general: CMV infection together with matching HLA type was indicated by public TCR beta signatures. General study points: Carriers of CMV plus the relevant HLA were identified by cumulative public TCR beta family frequency. In two of eight donors, the top clonotype was HLA-C-restricted CMV-specific.

In the case of this clonotype: Its antigen is still unknown.

V shed 4 bases, J shed 5 bases, and the junction held 11 bases outside the gene matches. Germline V gene data show CDR1 as SGHDT and CDR2 as YYEEEE. This CDR3 has 16 residues. TCRdb itself ran the reads through MiXCR, one entry per CDR3 protein. The sample includes about 740,000 distinct CDR3 sequences, 35% of them seen just once. Sequencing was carried out using PBMCs. This chain joins TRBV5-6 and TRBJ1-4; 7 bases match TRBD1. The clonotype originates from a human donor in good health (CMV status not recorded). Some clones in this sample may be carry-over from other donors' samples. CDR3: CASSLLGDRANEKLFF. The CDR3 bases are TGTGCCAGCAGCCTGCTCGGGGACAGAGCAAATGAAAAACTGTTTTTT.